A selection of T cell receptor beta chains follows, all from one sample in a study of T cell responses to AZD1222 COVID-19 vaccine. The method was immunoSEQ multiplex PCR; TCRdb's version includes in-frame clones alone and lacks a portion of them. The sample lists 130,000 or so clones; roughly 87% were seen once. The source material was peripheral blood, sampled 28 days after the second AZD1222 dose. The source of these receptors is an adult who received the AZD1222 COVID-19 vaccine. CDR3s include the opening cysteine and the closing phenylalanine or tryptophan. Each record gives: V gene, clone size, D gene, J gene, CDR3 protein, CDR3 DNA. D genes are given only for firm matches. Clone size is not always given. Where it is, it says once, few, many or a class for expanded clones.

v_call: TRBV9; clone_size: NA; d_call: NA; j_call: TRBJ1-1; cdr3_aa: CASSPRQRNTEAFF; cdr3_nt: TGTGCCAGCAGCCCTAGGCAAAGGAACACTGAAGCTTTCTTT
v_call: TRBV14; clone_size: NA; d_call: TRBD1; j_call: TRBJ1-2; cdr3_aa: CASSHGPGQESYGYTF; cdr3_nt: TGTGCCAGCAGCCACGGTCCGGGACAGGAGTCCTATGGCTACACCTTC
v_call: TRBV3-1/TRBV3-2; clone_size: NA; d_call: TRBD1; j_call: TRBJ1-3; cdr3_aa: CARWNKGQGERNTIYF; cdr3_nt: TGTGCCCGCTGGAACAAGGGACAGGGGGAAAGAAACACCATATATTTT
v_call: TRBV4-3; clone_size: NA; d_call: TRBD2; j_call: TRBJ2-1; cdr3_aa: CASSQDAFGTSGGTRYNEQFF; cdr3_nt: TGCGCCAGCAGCCAAGACGCATTTGGGACTAGCGGGGGGACTCGCTACAATGAGCAGTTCTTC
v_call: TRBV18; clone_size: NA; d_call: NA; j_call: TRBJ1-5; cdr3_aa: CASSQEALVNQPQHF; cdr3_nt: TGTGCCAGCTCGCAAGAAGCCCTAGTCAATCAGCCCCAGCATTTT
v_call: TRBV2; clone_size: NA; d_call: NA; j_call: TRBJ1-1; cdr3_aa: CASSPSPILNTEAFF; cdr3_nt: TGTGCCAGCAGCCCCTCACCGATACTGAACACTGAAGCTTTCTTT
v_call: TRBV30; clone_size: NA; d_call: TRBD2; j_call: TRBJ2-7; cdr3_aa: CAWSVSASGGKPYEQYF; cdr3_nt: TGTGCCTGGAGTGTGTCGGCTAGCGGGGGCAAACCCTACGAGCAGTACTTC
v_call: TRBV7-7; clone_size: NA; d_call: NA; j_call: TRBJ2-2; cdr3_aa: CASSLAVAGTSNTGELFF; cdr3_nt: TGTGCTAGCAGCTTAGCGGTGGCGGGCACTTCGAACACCGGGGAGCTGTTTTTT
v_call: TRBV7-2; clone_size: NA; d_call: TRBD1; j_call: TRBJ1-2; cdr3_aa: CASRSTGGGYGYTF; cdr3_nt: TGTGCCAGCAGGAGTACAGGGGGCGGCTATGGCTACACCTTC
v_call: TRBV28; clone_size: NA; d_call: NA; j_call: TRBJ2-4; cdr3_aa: CASSYVPDVAKNIQYF; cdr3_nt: TGTGCCAGCAGTTATGTCCCTGATGTAGCCAAAAACATTCAGTACTTC
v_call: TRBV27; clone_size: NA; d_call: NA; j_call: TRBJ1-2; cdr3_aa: CASSLRGLHGYTF; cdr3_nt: TGTGCCAGCAGTTTAAGGGGGTTGCATGGCTACACCTTC
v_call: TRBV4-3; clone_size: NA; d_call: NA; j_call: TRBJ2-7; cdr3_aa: CASSQRDGSSYEQYF; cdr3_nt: TGCGCCAGCAGCCAGAGGGACGGTTCGTCCTACGAGCAGTACTTC
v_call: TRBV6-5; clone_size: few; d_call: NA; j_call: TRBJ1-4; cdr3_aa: CASSYLWSGDEKLFF; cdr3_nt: TGTGCCAGCAGTTACTTGTGGTCAGGCGATGAAAAACTGTTTTTT
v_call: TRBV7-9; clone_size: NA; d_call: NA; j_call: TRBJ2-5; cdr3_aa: CASGRDQETQYF; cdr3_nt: TGTGCCAGCGGACGGGACCAAGAGACCCAGTACTTC
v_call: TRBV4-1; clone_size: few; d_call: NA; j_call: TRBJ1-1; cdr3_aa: CASSQDRQVGAFF; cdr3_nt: TGCGCCAGCAGCCAAGATAGACAGGTTGGAGCTTTCTTT
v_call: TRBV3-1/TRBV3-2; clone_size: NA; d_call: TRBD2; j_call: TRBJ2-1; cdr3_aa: CASGASGSSDEQFF; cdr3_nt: TGTGCCAGCGGGGCTAGCGGGAGTTCTGATGAGCAGTTCTTC
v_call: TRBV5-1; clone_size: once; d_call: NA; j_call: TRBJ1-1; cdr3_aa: CASSFKGDTEAFF; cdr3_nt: TGCGCCAGCAGCTTCAAAGGGGACACTGAAGCTTTCTTT
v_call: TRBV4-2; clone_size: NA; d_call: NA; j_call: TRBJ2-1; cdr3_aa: CASSLDRIYNEQFF; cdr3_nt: TGTGCCAGCAGCCTCGACAGGATTTACAATGAGCAGTTCTTC
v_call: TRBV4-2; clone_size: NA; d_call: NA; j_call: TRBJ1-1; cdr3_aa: CASSQEGGRGAEAFF; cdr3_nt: TGTGCCAGCAGCCAAGAAGGAGGGCGCGGCGCTGAAGCTTTCTTT